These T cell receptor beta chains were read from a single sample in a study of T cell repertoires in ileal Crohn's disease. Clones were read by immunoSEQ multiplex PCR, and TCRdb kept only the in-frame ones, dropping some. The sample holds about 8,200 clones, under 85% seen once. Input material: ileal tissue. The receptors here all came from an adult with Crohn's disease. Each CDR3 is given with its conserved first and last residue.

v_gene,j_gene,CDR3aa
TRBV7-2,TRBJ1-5,CASSPGVRQPQHF
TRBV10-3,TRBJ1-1,CAISDQQNTEAFF
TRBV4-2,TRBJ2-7,CASSQRPTGQVDEQYF
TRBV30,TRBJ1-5,CAWSVLQGSGQPQHF
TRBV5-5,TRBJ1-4,CASSLSPAEKEKLFF
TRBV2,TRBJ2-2,CASRGQGGGELFF
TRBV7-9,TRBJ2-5,CASSLTSGQETQYF
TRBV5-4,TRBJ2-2,CASSSQQGDTGELFF
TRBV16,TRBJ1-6,CASSQSGTDNSPLHF
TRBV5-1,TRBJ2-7,CASRTGQGNYEQYF
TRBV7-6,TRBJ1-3,CASSFGTPGQGYSGNTIYF
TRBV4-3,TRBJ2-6,CASSQDSQALVGANVLTF
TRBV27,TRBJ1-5,CASSPWSSQSNQPQHF
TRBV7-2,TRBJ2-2,CASSQRPGRGGELFF
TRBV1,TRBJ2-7,CTSSQGAGPYEQYF
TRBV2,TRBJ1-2,CASSPLQGADGYTF
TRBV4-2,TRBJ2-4,CASSQEVVGGGQTKNIQYF
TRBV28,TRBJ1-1,CAISSRTEAFF
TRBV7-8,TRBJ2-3,CASSLVVGRVTQYF
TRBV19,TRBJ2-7,CASRIRARGTFEQYF
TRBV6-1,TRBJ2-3,CASSDSQRLSTDTQYF
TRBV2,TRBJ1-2,CASSERQVYGYTF
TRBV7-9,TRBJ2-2,CASSGRSGANTGELFF
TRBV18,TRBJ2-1,CASSPRTSGRTYNEQFF
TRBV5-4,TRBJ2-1,CASSASSDEQFF
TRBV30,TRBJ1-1,CACSRGWDTEAFF
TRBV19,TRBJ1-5,CASSPGSNQPQHF
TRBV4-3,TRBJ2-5,CASSQSRGAETQYF
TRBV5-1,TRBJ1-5,CASSADGQGNQPQHF
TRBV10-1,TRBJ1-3,CASSQDASGNTIYF
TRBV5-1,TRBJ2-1,CASSPGWGGYNEQFF
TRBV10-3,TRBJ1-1,CAISPQGPEAFF
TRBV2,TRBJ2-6,CASSEEAGQRHEGANVLTF
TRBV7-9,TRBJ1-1,CASSWTKGQNTEAFF
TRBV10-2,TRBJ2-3,CASSPTGGAGDTQYF
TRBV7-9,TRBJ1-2,CASSPSPFDRGYGYTF
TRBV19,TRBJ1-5,CASSSMDRAIRNQPQHF
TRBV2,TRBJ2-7,CASSAAPGNIDEQYF
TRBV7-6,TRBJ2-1,CASTPGTGSNEQFF
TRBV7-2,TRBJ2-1,CASSSRGGSNNEQFF
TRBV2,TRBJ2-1,CASSVGLAGQFF
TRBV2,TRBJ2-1,CASSQSGARNEQFF
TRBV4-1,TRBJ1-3,CASSQVWTSGNTIYF